Below, 15 T cell receptor beta chains from the same sample are listed, as sequenced in a study of T cell clonality in common variable immunodeficiency. The study's findings and limits: Reportedly, TCR beta sequences from common variable immunodeficiency showed fewer deletions and N-nucleotide insertions.

Their cognate antigens are unknown. Sequenced by immunoSEQ multiplex PCR; TCRdb stores in-frame clones only, minus some. Found here are about 15,000 clones, no singletons; the ten largest cover 12%. The sequencing input was peripheral blood mononuclear cells. These receptors came from a human donor with common variable immunodeficiency.

Concerning this clone: The read terminates 3 residues before the CDR3 end, so the remaining end is supplied by the germline J gene. The chain joins TRBV18 to TRBJ1-5; possibly TRBD1 for D (5 bases). Trimming pared 4 bases from V and 3 bases from J, leaving 13 bases between. The CDR3 totals 15 residues. In germline, CDR1 is KGHSH, CDR2 LQKENI. Here the CDR3 reads CASSLTGLFNQPQHF. CDR3 DNA (partial): TGTGCCAGCTCACTCACAGGTTTGTTCAATCAGCCC.

In its sample, this clone was seen a few times. The read falls 3 residues short of the CDR3 end, and the missing part is taken from the germline J gene. This chain uses TRBV5-1 with TRBJ1-1; 7 positions match TRBD1. The CDR3 loop spans 15 amino acids. Per germline, CDR1 SGHRS and CDR2 YFSETQ. V trimming: 4 bases; J trimming: 0 bases; junction bases outside the gene matches: 6. The covered CDR3 bases are TGCGCCAGCAGCCCAGACAGGGCGGTGAACACTGAA. It specifies CASSPDRAVNTE. From start to end, the CDR3 is CASSPDRAVNTEAFF.

In its sample, this clone was seen a few times. The observed sequence ends 3 residues before the CDR3 terminus, with the missing tail filled in from the germline J gene. The J gene is TRBJ2-3, the V gene TRBV5-1, with TRBD2 matching over 8 bases. After removal of 0 bases from V and 0 bases from J, the junction contained 12 bases not matched to a gene. Germline assignment: CDR1 SGHRS and CDR2 YFSETQ. The CDR3 contains 19 residues. The chain's CDR3 is CASSLGAGERVSSTDTQYF. The DNA read from the CDR3 is TGCGCCAGCAGCTTGGGAGCGGGAGAGCGAGTATCTAGCACAGATACG.

A note on this clone: The read finishes 3 residues shy of the CDR3 end, and the germline J gene is used to complete it. The V call is TRBV18, the J call TRBJ2-2; the D gene is possibly TRBD1 (5 bases). Trimming removed 6 bases at V and 5 bases at J, with 10 bases between. The germline V gene has CDR1 KGHSH and CDR2 LQKENI. This CDR3 contains 13 residues. The DNA read from the CDR3 is TGTGCCAGCTCTCCCAAGGGGACCGGGGAG. This sequence encodes CASSPKGTGE. The entire CDR3 reads CASSPKGTGELFF.

This clone was counted a few times. Partial CDR3 DNA: TGTGCCAGCAGTGAATCCACAGGGGGTCAGGAGACC. Translation gives CASSESTGGQET. The entire CDR3 sequence reads CASSESTGGQETQYF. J is TRBJ2-5 and V is TRBV6-1; 8 nucleotides agree with TRBD1. The read finishes 3 residues shy of the CDR3 end, and the germline J gene is used to complete it. The CDR3 loop spans 15 amino acids. J lost 5 bases, V lost 2 bases, and 7 bases had no gene match. Germline V gene lookup returns CDR1 MNHNS and CDR2 SASEGT.

This clone has a handful of counts. Coverage ceases 3 residues before the CDR3 finishes, and the germline J gene fills in the end. The chain is built from TRBV18 and TRBJ2-7, with 14 bases that match TRBD2. The CDR3 length is 18 residues. V lost 2 bases to trimming and J lost 0 bases; unmatched junction nucleotides: 6. Per the germline V gene, CDR1 is KGHSH and CDR2 is LQKENI. CDR3: CASSPEGLAGAFSYEQYF. CDR3 DNA, as far as it was read: TGTGCCAGCTCACCAGAGGGACTAGCGGGGGCCTTCTCCTACGAG.

This clone came up a few times. The read finishes 3 residues shy of the CDR3 end, and the germline J gene is used to complete it. The chain is built from TRBV2 and TRBJ1-2, with D possibly being TRBD1 (5 bases). Per germline, CDR1 SNHLY and CDR2 FYNNEI. The germline V and J ends were trimmed by 4 bases and 7 bases, with 10 bases remaining between them. The CDR3 spans 12 residues. This CDR3 is CASSGAGSGYTF. The sequenced CDR3 bases are TGTGCCAGCAGTGGGGCAGGGTCTGGC. Drawing the rest from reference TRBV2 and TRBJ1-2, the complete variable domain is EPEVTQTPSHQVTQMGQEVILRCVPISNHLYFYWYRQILGQKVEFLVSFYNNEISEKSEIFDDQFSVERPDGSNFTLKIRSTKLEDSAMYFCASSGAGSGYTFGSGTRLTVV.

In regard to this clone: The read terminates 3 residues ahead of where the CDR3 ends, so the germline J gene completes it. V gene TRBV19 combines with J gene TRBJ1-5; the D is unclear. There are 14 residues in the CDR3. V shed 8 bases and J shed 0 bases, with 11 bases lying between them. Germline CDR1 LNHDA, CDR2 SQIVND (reference sequence). CDR3 DNA (partial): TGTGCCAGTGCCTGGACTGGTAGCAATCAGCCC. Its translation is CASAWTGSNQP. The whole CDR3 protein reads CASAWTGSNQPQHF. Looking up the rest from reference TRBV19 and TRBJ1-5 gives the full variable domain: DGGITQSPKYLFRKEGQNVTLSCEQNLNHDAMYWYRQDPGQGLRLIYYSQIVNDFQKGDIAEGYSVSREKKESFPLTVTSAQKNPTAFYLCASAWTGSNQPQHFGDGTRLSIL.

Note on this clone: With the read ending 3 residues before the CDR3 end, the germline J gene is used to fill in that end. The chain links TRBV19 to TRBJ1-6; 7 bases line up with TRBD1. This CDR3 spans 17 amino acids. V shed 0 bases and J 7 bases; nucleotides not matched to a gene: 9. Germline lookup yields CDR1 LNHDA and CDR2 SQIVND (reference sequence). CDR3 DNA (partial): TGTGCCAGTAGTATAGATTCCGCCGGGACAGTCAATTCACCC. Translation: CASSIDSAGTVNSP. The entire CDR3 sequence reads CASSIDSAGTVNSPLHF.

This clone turned up a few times. The read ends 3 residues early relative to the CDR3; the germline J gene fills the gap. J is TRBJ1-4 and V is TRBV19; 7 bases align to TRBD1. The trim removed 10 bases at V and 5 bases at J, leaving 16 bases unmatched. The germline gives CDR1 LNHDA, CDR2 SQIVND (reference sequence). The CDR3 has 16 residues. CDR3 region: CATHATEGQQNEKLFF. The sequenced part of the CDR3 DNA is TGTGCCACCCATGCCACCGAGGGACAGCAGAATGAAAAA.

CDR3 DNA, as far as it was read: TGCGCCAGCAGCTTGGCGGTAGCGGGAGGGCCCTACAATGAG. Its translation is CASSLAVAGGPYNE. The entire CDR3 reads CASSLAVAGGPYNEQFF. The chain joins TRBV5-1 to TRBJ2-1; the match to TRBD2 covers 11 bases. The read terminates 3 residues ahead of where the CDR3 ends, so the germline J gene completes it. The CDR3 loop spans 17 amino acids. V trimming: 0 bases; J trimming: 2 bases; junction bases outside the gene matches: 4. Germline V gene sequence: CDR1 SGHRS, CDR2 YFSETQ.

This clone was seen a few times. The read comes to an end 3 residues before the CDR3 does, leaving the germline J gene to fill in the end. This chain links TRBV6-1 with TRBJ2-7; D remains ambiguous. This CDR3 has 15 residues. V was pared by 1 base and J by 4 bases, with 14 bases between. Germline lookup yields CDR1 MNHNS and CDR2 SASEGT. CDR3 in amino acids: CASSEGYSVAYEQYF. Partial CDR3 DNA: TGTGCCAGCAGTGAAGGCTATAGTGTTGCTTACGAG.

This clone was seen more than once but under ten times. The read finishes 3 residues shy of the CDR3 end, and the germline J gene is used to complete it. The chain joins TRBV19 to TRBJ1-2; a possible D gene is TRBD1 (5 bases). The V end lost 4 bases, the J end lost 4 bases, and 16 bases lay between the germline ends. There are 15 residues in the CDR3. Germline V gives CDR1 LNHDA, CDR2 SQIVND (reference sequence). CDR3 protein: CASSNQGFEGYGYTF. The DNA read from the CDR3 is TGTGCCAGTAGTAACCAGGGTTTTGAAGGCTATGGC.

This clone was seen a few times. The read ends 3 residues early relative to the CDR3; the germline J gene fills the gap. The chain employs TRBV7-6 and TRBJ2-3; TRBD2 agrees at 8 bases. The CDR3 sequence is 14 residues long. Germline lookup yields CDR1 SGHVS and CDR2 FNYEAQ. The ends lost 2 bases at V and 6 bases at J; junction bases unmatched: 4. CDR3 DNA, as far as it was read: TGTGCCAGCAGCTTAAGTCTAGCGGGTGATACG. Translated: CASSLSLAGDT. The whole CDR3 reads CASSLSLAGDTQYF. Combining the CDR3 with reference TRBV7-6 and TRBJ2-3 gives the whole variable domain GAGVSQSPRYKVTKRGQDVALRCDPISGHVSLYWYRQALGQGPEFLTYFNYEAQQDKSGLPNDRFSAERPEGSISTLTIQRTEQRDSAMYRCASSLSLAGDTQYFGPGTRLTVL.

About this clone: The sequenced fragment ends 3 residues before the CDR3 boundary, so the rest is inferred from the germline J gene. V usage is TRBV19 and J usage is TRBJ2-1; D is perhaps TRBD2 (6 bases). Germline values: CDR1 LNHDA, CDR2 SQIVND (reference sequence). This CDR3 spans 16 amino acids. The ends were cut back, 7 bases at V and 0 bases at J, with 16 bases in the middle. CDR3 loop: CASTLRGLSSYNEQFF. The sequenced part of the CDR3 DNA is TGTGCCAGTACGCTCCGGGGACTTAGCTCCTACAATGAG. Full variable domain (missing parts from reference TRBV19 and TRBJ2-1): DGGITQSPKYLFRKEGQNVTLSCEQNLNHDAMYWYRQDPGQGLRLIYYSQIVNDFQKGDIAEGYSVSREKKESFPLTVTSAQKNPTAFYLCASTLRGLSSYNEQFFGPGTRLTVL.